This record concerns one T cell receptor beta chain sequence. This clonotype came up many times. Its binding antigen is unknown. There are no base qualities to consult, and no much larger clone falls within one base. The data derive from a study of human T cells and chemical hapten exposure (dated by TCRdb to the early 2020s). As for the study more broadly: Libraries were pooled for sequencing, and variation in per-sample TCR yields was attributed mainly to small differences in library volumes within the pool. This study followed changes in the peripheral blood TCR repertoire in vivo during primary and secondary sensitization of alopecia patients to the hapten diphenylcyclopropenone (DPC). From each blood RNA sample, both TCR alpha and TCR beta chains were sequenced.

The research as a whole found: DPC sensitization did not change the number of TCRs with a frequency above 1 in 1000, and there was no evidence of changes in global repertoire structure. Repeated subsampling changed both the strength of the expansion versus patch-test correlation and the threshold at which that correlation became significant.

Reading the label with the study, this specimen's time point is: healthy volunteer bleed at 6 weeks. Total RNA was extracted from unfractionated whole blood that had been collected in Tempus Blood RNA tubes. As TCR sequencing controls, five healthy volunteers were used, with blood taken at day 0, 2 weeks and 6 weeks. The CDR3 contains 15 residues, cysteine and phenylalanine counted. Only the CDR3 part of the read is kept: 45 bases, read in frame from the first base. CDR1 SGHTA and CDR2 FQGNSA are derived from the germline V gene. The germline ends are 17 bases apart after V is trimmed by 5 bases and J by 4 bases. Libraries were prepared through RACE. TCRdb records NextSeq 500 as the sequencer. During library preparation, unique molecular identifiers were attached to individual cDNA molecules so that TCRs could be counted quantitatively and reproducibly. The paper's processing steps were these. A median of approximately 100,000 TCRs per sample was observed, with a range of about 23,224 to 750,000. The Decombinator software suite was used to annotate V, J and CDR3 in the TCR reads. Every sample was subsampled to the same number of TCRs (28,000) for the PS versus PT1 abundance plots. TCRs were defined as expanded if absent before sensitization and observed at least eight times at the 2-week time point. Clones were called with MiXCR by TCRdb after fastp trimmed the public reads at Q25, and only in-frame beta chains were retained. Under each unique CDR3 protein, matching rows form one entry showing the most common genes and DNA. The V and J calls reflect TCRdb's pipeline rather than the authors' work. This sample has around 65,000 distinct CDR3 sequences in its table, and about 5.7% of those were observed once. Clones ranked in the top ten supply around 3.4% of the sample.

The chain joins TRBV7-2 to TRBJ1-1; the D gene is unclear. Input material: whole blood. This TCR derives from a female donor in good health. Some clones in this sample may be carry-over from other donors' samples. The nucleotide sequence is TGTGCCAGCAGCCTCCAGCCGGTCCTCGGCACTGAAGCTTTCTTT. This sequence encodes CASSLQPVLGTEAFF.